This is a list of T cell receptor beta chains from one sample in a study of blood T cell repertoires in COVID-19. Clones were read by immunoSEQ multiplex PCR, and TCRdb kept only the in-frame ones, dropping some. The data show 450,000 to 500,000 clones, approximately 85% seen once. Sequencing input: peripheral blood. The source of these receptors is a human donor in a cohort sampled during active COVID-19. CDR3s include the opening cysteine and the closing phenylalanine or tryptophan. D genes are given only for firm matches. Size values are once, few and many counts, or a class for expanded clones, and some rows have none.

d_gene: TRBD1
j_gene: TRBJ1-2
v_gene: TRBV27
abundance: NA
CDR3nt: TGTGCCAGCAGTCCAAACAGGGGCAACTATGGCTACACCTTC
CDR3aa: CASSPNRGNYGYTF

d_gene: NA
j_gene: TRBJ1-6
v_gene: TRBV3-1/TRBV3-2
abundance: NA
CDR3nt: TGTGCCAGCAGCCAAGATAAGGGGGTGAGGGATAATTCACCCCTCCACTTT
CDR3aa: CASSQDKGVRDNSPLHF

d_gene: TRBD1
j_gene: TRBJ2-7
v_gene: TRBV29-1
abundance: NA
CDR3nt: TGCAGCGTTGGAAGCCCGGGACAGATGATCGAGCAGTACTTC
CDR3aa: CSVGSPGQMIEQYF

d_gene: NA
j_gene: TRBJ1-4
v_gene: TRBV29-1
abundance: NA
CDR3nt: TGCAGCGCTACCTCAAGGGGTGAAGAAAATGAAAAACTGTTTTTT
CDR3aa: CSATSRGEENEKLFF

d_gene: NA
j_gene: TRBJ1-1
v_gene: TRBV21-1
abundance: NA
CDR3nt: TGTGCCAGCAGCAAAGGGAGGGGCGGGGAGGACACTGAAGCTTTCTTT
CDR3aa: CASSKGRGGEDTEAFF

d_gene: NA
j_gene: TRBJ2-3
v_gene: TRBV7-3
abundance: NA
CDR3nt: TGTGCCAGCAGCTCTACGTCTAGCACAGATACGCAGTATTTT
CDR3aa: CASSSTSSTDTQYF

d_gene: NA
j_gene: TRBJ2-7
v_gene: TRBV7-2
abundance: NA
CDR3nt: TGTGCCAGCAGTCCGATCCGGGGGTCCTACGAGCAGTACTTC
CDR3aa: CASSPIRGSYEQYF

d_gene: TRBD1
j_gene: TRBJ1-2
v_gene: TRBV28
abundance: NA
CDR3nt: TGTGCCAGCAGTTTATCTGGACAGGGAGGCGGCTACACCTTC
CDR3aa: CASSLSGQGGGYTF

d_gene: NA
j_gene: TRBJ2-7
v_gene: TRBV24-1
abundance: few
CDR3nt: TGTGCCACCAGTGACCGGACAGCAACCTACGAGCAGTACTTC
CDR3aa: CATSDRTATYEQYF

d_gene: NA
j_gene: TRBJ2-7
v_gene: TRBV14
abundance: NA
CDR3nt: TGTGCCAGCAGCCAAGTAGGGGCGAAACCCTCCTACGAGCAGTACTTC
CDR3aa: CASSQVGAKPSYEQYF

d_gene: TRBD2
j_gene: TRBJ2-3
v_gene: TRBV19
abundance: NA
CDR3nt: TGTGCCAGTAGTCCAGGACTAGCGGGAGTACATGATACGCAGTATTTT
CDR3aa: CASSPGLAGVHDTQYF

d_gene: NA
j_gene: TRBJ1-1
v_gene: TRBV10-1
abundance: few
CDR3nt: TGCGCCAGCAGTGAGGACGGAGTGAACACTGAAGCTTTCTTT
CDR3aa: CASSEDGVNTEAFF

d_gene: TRBD2
j_gene: TRBJ2-3
v_gene: TRBV29-1
abundance: NA
CDR3nt: TGCAGCGGGTTTAGCGGGAGAGGGACAGATACGCAGTATTTT
CDR3aa: CSGFSGRGTDTQYF

d_gene: TRBD2
j_gene: TRBJ2-7
v_gene: TRBV6-5
abundance: few
CDR3nt: TGTGCCAGCAGTTCGACTAGCGCCAATTACGAGCAGTACTTC
CDR3aa: CASSSTSANYEQYF

d_gene: TRBD2
j_gene: TRBJ2-7
v_gene: TRBV7-2
abundance: NA
CDR3nt: TGTGCCAGCAGCTTTGGACTAGCGGGTAACTACGAGCAGTACTTC
CDR3aa: CASSFGLAGNYEQYF

d_gene: NA
j_gene: TRBJ2-7
v_gene: TRBV5-1
abundance: NA
CDR3nt: TGCGCCAGCGGCGCTTCGGACTCACTCTCCTACGAGCAGTACTTC
CDR3aa: CASGASDSLSYEQYF